Detailed here is one T cell receptor beta chain. Antigen: not known. Germline values: CDR1 WNHNN, CDR2 SYGVQD (reference sequence). J gave up 4 bases and V 0 bases, and 3 bases lay outside the gene matches. This CDR3 has 15 residues. The data were taken from a study of a mutant IDH1 vaccine in newly diagnosed glioma. Across the whole study: Initiation of the vaccine course occurred 4-6 weeks after radiotherapy alone, or alongside temozolomide cycles.

Profiled with immunoSEQ multiplex PCR; TCRdb holds only in-frame clones, not every one. There are around 50,000 clones in the sample; approximately 79% occur only once, and roughly 6.2% lies in the top ten. The time point here: week 35, safety follow-up. The vaccine gave 300 ug of a 20-mer mutant IDH1 peptide subcutaneously per dose. Patients received eight vaccinations in weeks 1, 3, 5, 7, 11, 15, 19, 23. Source: PBMCs, taken from a glioma patient whose treatment included an IDH1 peptide vaccine. The chain has TRBV10-1 and TRBJ2-5; 9 positions match TRBD2. The TCR was taken from a man in his forties with glioma. The chain's CDR3 is CASSESGSGGETQYF. CDR3 DNA sequence: TGCGCCAGCAGTGAGTCAGGTAGCGGGGGAGAGACCCAGTACTTC.